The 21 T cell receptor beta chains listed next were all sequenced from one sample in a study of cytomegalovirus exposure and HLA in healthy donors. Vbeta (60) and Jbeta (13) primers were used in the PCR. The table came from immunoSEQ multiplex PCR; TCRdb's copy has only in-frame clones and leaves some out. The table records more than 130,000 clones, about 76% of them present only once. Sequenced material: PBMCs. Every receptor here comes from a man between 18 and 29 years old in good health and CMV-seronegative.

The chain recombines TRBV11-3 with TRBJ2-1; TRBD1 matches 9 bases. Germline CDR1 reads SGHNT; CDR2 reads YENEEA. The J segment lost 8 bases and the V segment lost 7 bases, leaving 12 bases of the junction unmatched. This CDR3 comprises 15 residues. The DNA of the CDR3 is TGTGCCAGCACCTACACAGGGGGCCGTGGAGATGAGCAGTTCTTC. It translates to CASTYTGGRGDEQFF.

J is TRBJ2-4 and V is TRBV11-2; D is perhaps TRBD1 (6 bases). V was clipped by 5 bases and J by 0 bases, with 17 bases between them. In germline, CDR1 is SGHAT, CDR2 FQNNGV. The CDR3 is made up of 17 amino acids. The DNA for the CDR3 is TGTGCCAGCAGCCCCTTTGCGACAGGAGTAGCCAAAAACATTCAGTACTTC. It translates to CASSPFATGVAKNIQYF.

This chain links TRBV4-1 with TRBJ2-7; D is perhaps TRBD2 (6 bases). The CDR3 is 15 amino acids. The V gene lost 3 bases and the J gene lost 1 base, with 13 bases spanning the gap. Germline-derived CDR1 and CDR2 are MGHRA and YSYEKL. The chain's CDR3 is CASSQLTGTSYEQYF. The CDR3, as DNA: TGCGCCAGCAGCCAGTTAACCGGGACTTCCTACGAGCAGTACTTC.

CDR3 region: CASTRARYSYNEQFF. CDR3 nucleotide sequence: TGTGCCAGCACCAGAGCCAGGTACTCCTACAATGAGCAGTTCTTC. This chain connects TRBV5-8 to TRBJ2-1; unclear D gene. Germline CDR1 and CDR2: SGHTS and YDEGEE. V was cut by 6 bases and J by 0 bases, with 13 bases left in between. CDR3 length equals 15 residues. Full variable domain (rest looked up from reference TRBV5-8 and TRBJ2-1): EAGVTQSPTHLIKTRGQQATLRCSPISGHTSVYWYQQALGLGLQFLLWYDEGEERNRGNFPPRFSGRQFPNYSSELNVNALELEDSALYLCASTRARYSYNEQFFGPGTRLTVL.

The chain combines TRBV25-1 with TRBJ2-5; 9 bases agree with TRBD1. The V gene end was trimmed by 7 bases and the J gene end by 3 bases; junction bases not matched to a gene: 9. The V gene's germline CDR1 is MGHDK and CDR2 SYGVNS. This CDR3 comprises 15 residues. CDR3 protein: CASTYTRDREETQYF. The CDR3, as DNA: TGTGCCAGCACCTACACCCGGGACAGGGAAGAGACCCAGTACTTC.

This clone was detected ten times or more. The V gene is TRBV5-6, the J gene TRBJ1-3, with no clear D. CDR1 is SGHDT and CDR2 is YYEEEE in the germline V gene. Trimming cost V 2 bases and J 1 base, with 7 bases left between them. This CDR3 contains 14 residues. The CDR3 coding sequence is TGTGCCAGCAGCTTCGTGCAGTCTGGAAACACCATATATTTT. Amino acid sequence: CASSFVQSGNTIYF.

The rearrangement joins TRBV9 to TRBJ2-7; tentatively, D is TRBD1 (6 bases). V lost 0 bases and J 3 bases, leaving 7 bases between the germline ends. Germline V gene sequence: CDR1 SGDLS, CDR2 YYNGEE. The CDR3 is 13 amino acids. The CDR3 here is CASSVGDNYEQYF. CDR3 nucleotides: TGTGCCAGCAGCGTAGGGGACAACTACGAGCAGTACTTC.

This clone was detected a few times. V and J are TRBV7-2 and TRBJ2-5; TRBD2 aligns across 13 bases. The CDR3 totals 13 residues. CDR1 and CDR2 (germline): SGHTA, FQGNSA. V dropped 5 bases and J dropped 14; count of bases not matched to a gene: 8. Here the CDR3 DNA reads TGTGCCAGCAGCGCGCGGACTAGCGGGGGATTTTACTTC. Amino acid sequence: CASSARTSGGFYF.

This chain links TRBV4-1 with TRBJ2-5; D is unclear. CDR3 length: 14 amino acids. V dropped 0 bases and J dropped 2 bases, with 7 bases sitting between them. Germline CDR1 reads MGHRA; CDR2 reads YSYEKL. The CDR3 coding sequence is TGCGCCAGCAGCCAAGACGCGGCTCAAGAGACCCAGTACTTC. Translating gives CASSQDAAQETQYF.

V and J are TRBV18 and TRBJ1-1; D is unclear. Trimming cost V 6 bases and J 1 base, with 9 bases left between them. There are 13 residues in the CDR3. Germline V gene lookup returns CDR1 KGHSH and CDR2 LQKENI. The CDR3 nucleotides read TGTGCCAGCTCGCTCACAGAGAACACTGAAGCTTTCTTT. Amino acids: CASSLTENTEAFF.

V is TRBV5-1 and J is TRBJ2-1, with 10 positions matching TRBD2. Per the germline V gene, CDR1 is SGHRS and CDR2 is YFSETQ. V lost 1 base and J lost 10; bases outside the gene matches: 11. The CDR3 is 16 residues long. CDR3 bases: TGCGCCAGCAGCTTGCCTCCTAGCGGGGGCCTAGGGGAGCAGTTCTTC. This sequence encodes CASSLPPSGGLGEQFF.

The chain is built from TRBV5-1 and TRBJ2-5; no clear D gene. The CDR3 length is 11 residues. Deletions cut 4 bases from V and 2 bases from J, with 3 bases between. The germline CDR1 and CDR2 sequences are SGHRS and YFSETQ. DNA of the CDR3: TGCGCCAGCAGCGTACAAGAGACCCAGTACTTC. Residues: CASSVQETQYF.

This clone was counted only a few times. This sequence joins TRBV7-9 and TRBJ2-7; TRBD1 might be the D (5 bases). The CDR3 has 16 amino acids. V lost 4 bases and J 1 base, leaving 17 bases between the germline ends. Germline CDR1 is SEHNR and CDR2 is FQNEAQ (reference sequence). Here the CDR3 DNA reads TGTGCCAGCAGCTCCAAAGGGGCCCACTTATCCTACGAGCAGTACTTC. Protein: CASSSKGAHLSYEQYF. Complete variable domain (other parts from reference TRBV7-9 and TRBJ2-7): DTGVSQNPRHKITKRGQNVTFRCDPISEHNRLYWYRQTLGQGPEFLTYFQNEAQLEKSRLLSDRFSAERPKGSFSTLEIQRTEQGDSAMYLCASSSKGAHLSYEQYFGPGTRLTVT.

The CDR3 DNA follows: TGCGCCAGCAGCTTGGGTCGCCGGGATGAGTACGAGCAGTACTTC. This codes for CASSLGRRDEYEQYF. The chain combines TRBV5-1 with TRBJ2-7, with D perhaps matching TRBD2 (5 bases). The CDR3 has 15 amino acids. CDR1 SGHRS and CDR2 YFSETQ come from the germline V gene. Trimming left V 0 bases short and J 4 bases short, with 14 bases between.

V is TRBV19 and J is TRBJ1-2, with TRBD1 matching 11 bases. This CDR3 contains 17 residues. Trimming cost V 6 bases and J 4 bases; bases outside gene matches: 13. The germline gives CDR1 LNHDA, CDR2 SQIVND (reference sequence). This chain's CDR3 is CASRPGTGGAEPYGYTF. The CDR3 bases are TGTGCCAGTAGGCCCGGGACAGGGGGAGCTGAGCCCTATGGCTACACCTTC.

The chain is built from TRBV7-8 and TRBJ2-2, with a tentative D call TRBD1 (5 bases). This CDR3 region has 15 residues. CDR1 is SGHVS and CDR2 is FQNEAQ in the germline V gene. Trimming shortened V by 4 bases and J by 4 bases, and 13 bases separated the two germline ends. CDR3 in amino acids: CASSSELGVTGELFF. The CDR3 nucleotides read TGTGCCAGCAGCTCAGAGTTAGGGGTCACCGGGGAGCTGTTTTTT.

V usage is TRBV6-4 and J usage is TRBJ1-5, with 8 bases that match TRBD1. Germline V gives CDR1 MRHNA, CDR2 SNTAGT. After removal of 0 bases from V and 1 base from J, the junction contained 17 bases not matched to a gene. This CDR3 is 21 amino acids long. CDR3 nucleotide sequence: TGTGCCAGCAGTGACTCAATTCTCCCCAGGGGGCCCGTGGAAAGCAATCAGCCCCAGCATTTT. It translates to CASSDSILPRGPVESNQPQHF.

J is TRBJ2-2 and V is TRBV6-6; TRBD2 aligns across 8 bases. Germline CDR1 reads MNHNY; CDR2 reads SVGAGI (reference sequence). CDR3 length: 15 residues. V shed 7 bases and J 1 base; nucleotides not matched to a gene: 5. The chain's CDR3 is CASTLTSGNTGELFF. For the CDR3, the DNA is TGTGCCAGCACCCTTACTAGCGGGAACACCGGGGAGCTGTTTTTT.

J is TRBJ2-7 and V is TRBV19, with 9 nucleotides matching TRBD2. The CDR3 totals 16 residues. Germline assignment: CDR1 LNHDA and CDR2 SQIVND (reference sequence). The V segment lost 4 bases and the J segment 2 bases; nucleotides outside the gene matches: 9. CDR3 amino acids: CASSTLTSGITYEQYF. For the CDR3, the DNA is TGTGCCAGTAGTACCCTGACTAGCGGAATAACCTACGAGCAGTACTTC.

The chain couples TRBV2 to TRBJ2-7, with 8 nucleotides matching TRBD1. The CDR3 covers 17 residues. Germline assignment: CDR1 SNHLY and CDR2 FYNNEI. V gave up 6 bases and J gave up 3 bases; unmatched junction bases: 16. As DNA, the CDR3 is TGTGCCAGCAGGGAACCGGGACAGGCGATTTTGGACTACGAGCAGTACTTC. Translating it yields CASREPGQAILDYEQYF.

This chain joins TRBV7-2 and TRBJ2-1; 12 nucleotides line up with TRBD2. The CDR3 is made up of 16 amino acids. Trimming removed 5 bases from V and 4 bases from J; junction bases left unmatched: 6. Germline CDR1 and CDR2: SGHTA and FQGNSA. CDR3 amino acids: CASSDNLAGGYNEQFF. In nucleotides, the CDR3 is TGTGCCAGCAGCGATAATCTAGCGGGAGGGTACAATGAGCAGTTCTTC.